Listed below are T cell receptor beta chains from one sample, sequenced in a study of blood T cells in healthy people across ages. TCRdb passed the 5' RACE reads through MiXCR, listing each CDR3 protein once. The table shows 1.5 million or so distinct CDR3 sequences, with around 40% occurring only once. The sample comprised blood. The receptor source for this set is a young woman in good health. The CDR3 runs from the conserved cysteine through the conserved F or W. Fields, in order: D gene, V gene, J gene, CDR3 protein. A D gene is named only where the DNA matches it firmly.

-	TRBV10-3	TRBJ1-5	CAISDPGVSNQPQHF
-	TRBV18	TRBJ2-7	CASSPYRAFTTYEQYF
TRBD1	TRBV6-5	TRBJ2-7	CASSQDRVHEQYF
TRBD1	TRBV28	TRBJ1-4	CASSRPGQVLEKLFF
TRBD1	TRBV29-1	TRBJ2-1	CSAPPGTGGTNEQFF
-	TRBV11-2	TRBJ1-1	CASSFKGPTEAFF
TRBD1	TRBV19	TRBJ2-1	CASGTVLNEQFF
-	TRBV20-1	TRBJ2-5	CSARDGGGQQETQYF
TRBD1	TRBV28	TRBJ2-7	CASSSPIAGQGSYEQYF
-	TRBV12-3/TRBV12-4	TRBJ2-1	CASSLARYIEQFF
TRBD1	TRBV7-2	TRBJ2-1	CASTNDRGAYNEQFF
TRBD1	TRBV5-1	TRBJ1-2	CASGPGQGIYGYTF
-	TRBV20-1	TRBJ2-7	CSAEPTSRGADEQYF
-	TRBV27	TRBJ2-3	CASSFAGLGGGTDTQYF
-	TRBV12-5	TRBJ2-3	CASGLGTSITDTQYF
TRBD1	TRBV9	-	CASSTQGAVNEQYF
-	TRBV27	TRBJ2-3	CASSWEGERDTQYF
-	TRBV29-1	TRBJ2-1	CSVVLSQANEQFF
TRBD1	TRBV6-2/TRBV6-3	TRBJ2-2	CASMRGLDTGEPFF
-	TRBV6-5	TRBJ1-1	CASSYTTGARGTEAFF
-	TRBV20-1	TRBJ1-4	CSATGLGEKLFF
-	TRBV10-2	TRBJ2-7	CASSDRAWSSYEQYF
-	TRBV10-3	TRBJ1-2	CAISESSPRTDYGYTF
TRBD1	TRBV7-9	-	CASTTWDSRRAEQYF
-	TRBV6-2/TRBV6-3	TRBJ2-3	CASNRVDPDTQYF
TRBD2	TRBV12-3/TRBV12-4	TRBJ2-1	CASSIGTSGQKQFF
-	TRBV6-5	TRBJ1-2	CASSPTRLGNYGYTF
-	TRBV7-3	TRBJ1-2	CASSSSGTLSRVDGYTF
TRBD2	TRBV5-1	-	CASSWTSEVYEQYF
TRBD1	TRBV9	TRBJ1-2	CASSISQDREHGYTF
-	TRBV7-9	TRBJ2-7	CASSLLRAYSYEQYF
TRBD1	TRBV4-3	TRBJ1-4	CASSQEGTGDLLANEKLFF
-	TRBV12-3/TRBV12-4	TRBJ2-3	CASSLARVLLGTQYF
-	TRBV30	TRBJ2-4	CAWSTGLATKNIQYF
-	TRBV5-5	TRBJ2-1	CASSSRGPNNEQFF
TRBD2	TRBV20-1	TRBJ2-3	CSASWGGSTDTQYF
TRBD1	TRBV6-1	TRBJ1-1	CATKWTGSNTEAFF